Below are 21 T cell receptor beta chains sequenced from a single sample in a study of blood T cell repertoires in COVID-19. Clones were read by immunoSEQ multiplex PCR, and TCRdb kept only the in-frame ones, dropping some. The sample gives about 290,000 clones, 89% of which show up once; approximately 12% is in the top ten. What was sequenced was peripheral blood. Receptors originate from a woman aged 25 to 39 with COVID-19, enrolled during active disease.

The chain has TRBV6-2 or TRBV6-3 and TRBJ1-4, with TRBD1 matching over 7 bases. The J segment lost 8 bases and the V segment lost 5 bases, leaving 5 bases of the junction unmatched. The length of the CDR3 is 13 residues. Germline V CDR1 and CDR2: MNHEY, SVGEGT. The CDR3 region has the DNA TGTGCCAGCAGTCCAGGGGGATCAGAAAAACTGTTTTTT. Translated, it gives CASSPGGSEKLFF.

The rearrangement joins TRBV9 to TRBJ2-5, with 12 bases matching TRBD1. The CDR3 length is 15 residues. Losses at the gene ends were 7 bases for V and 5 bases for J; bases not matched to a gene: 9. CDR1 SGDLS and CDR2 YYNGEE come from the germline V gene. The CDR3 DNA reads as TGTGCCAGCTCTCTAGGGACAGGGGGCGCGGAGACCCAGTACTTC. Translated: CASSLGTGGAETQYF. Variable domain in full (rest from reference TRBV9 and TRBJ2-5): DSGVTQTPKHLITATGQRVTLRCSPRSGDLSVYWYQQSLDQGLQFLIQYYNGEERAKGNILERFSAQQFPDLHSELNLSSLELGDSALYFCASSLGTGGAETQYFGPGTRLLVL.

This chain joins TRBV7-9 and TRBJ2-7; 10 bases are shared with TRBD2. The CDR3 consists of 15 residues. Germline trimming cut 1 base from V and 6 bases from J; bases unmatched to any gene: 6. Looked up from germline, CDR1 is SEHNR and CDR2 is FQNEAQ (reference sequence). The CDR3 reads CASSLESGGATEQYF. CDR3 nucleotide sequence: TGTGCCAGCAGCTTAGAAAGCGGGGGGGCAACCGAGCAGTACTTC.

This rearrangement joins TRBV5-6 to TRBJ2-7, with 9 bases fitting TRBD1. V trimming: 5 bases; J trimming: 7 bases; junction bases outside the gene matches: 10. The germline gives CDR1 SGHDT, CDR2 YYEEEE. The CDR3 extends over 14 amino acids. The CDR3 DNA sequence: TGTGCCAGCAGAAGTACAGGGGGCTATGGAGAGCAGTACTTC. This translates into CASRSTGGYGEQYF.

V gene TRBV5-4 combines with J gene TRBJ2-5, with 9 bases matching TRBD2. The junction had 8 bases not matched to a gene; V was cut back by 0 bases and J by 5 bases. This CDR3 is 16 amino acids long. CDR1 is SGHNT and CDR2 is YYREEE in the germline V gene (reference sequence). The chain's CDR3 is CASSLEPSGVAETQYF. The CDR3 bases are TGTGCCAGCAGCTTGGAACCTAGCGGGGTGGCGGAGACCCAGTACTTC. Full variable domain (rest looked up from reference TRBV5-4 and TRBJ2-5): ETGVTQSPTHLIKTRGQQVTLRCSSQSGHNTVSWYQQALGQGPQFIFQYYREEENGRGNFPPRFSGLQFPNYSSELNVNALELDDSALYLCASSLEPSGVAETQYFGPGTRLLVL.

The V gene is TRBV5-4, the J gene TRBJ1-2; 8 bases agree with TRBD1. CDR1 and CDR2 from the germline V gene are SGHNT and YYREEE (reference sequence). V shed 4 bases, J shed 8 bases, and the junction held 13 bases outside the gene matches. The length of the CDR3 is 15 residues. This CDR3 reads CASSKFSGGALGYTF. The DNA for the CDR3 is TGTGCCAGCAGCAAATTCTCAGGGGGCGCCTTGGGCTACACCTTC.

This rearrangement joins TRBV29-1 to TRBJ1-1; TRBD1 agrees at 9 bases. The CDR3 runs 13 residues. CDR1 SQVTM and CDR2 ANQGSEA come from the germline V gene. V trimming: 6 bases; J trimming: 7 bases; junction bases outside the gene matches: 9. Here the CDR3 reads CSVTGTGISEAFF. The CDR3 nucleotides read TGCAGCGTCACCGGGACAGGGATCAGTGAAGCTTTCTTT. The full variable domain, in which reference TRBV29-1 and TRBJ1-1 provide the parts outside the CDR3, is SAVISQKPSRDICQRGTSLTIQCQVDSQVTMMFWYRQQPGQSLTLIATANQGSEATYESGFVIDKFPISRPNLTFSTLTVSNMSPEDSSIYLCSVTGTGISEAFFGQGTRLTVV.

The genes are TRBV6-2 or TRBV6-3 and TRBJ1-2; 7 bases fit TRBD1. The CDR3 contains 14 residues. The junction had 6 bases not matched to a gene; V was cut back by 4 bases and J by 4 bases. Germline V gene data show CDR1 as MNHEY and CDR2 as SVGEGT. The CDR3 loop reads CASSSTGSGYGYTF. The CDR3 DNA reads as TGTGCCAGCAGTTCGACAGGGTCGGGCTATGGCTACACCTTC.

V usage is TRBV6-4 and J usage is TRBJ2-1; D may be TRBD2 (5 bases). Germline-derived CDR1 and CDR2 are MRHNA and SNTAGT. The CDR3 runs to 13 residues. Trimming took 3 bases from V and 7 from J, leaving 10 bases between them. CDR3 protein: CASSELPGNEQFF. The DNA for the CDR3 is TGTGCCAGCAGTGAGCTCCCGGGAAATGAGCAGTTCTTC.

V gene TRBV11-2 combines with J gene TRBJ1-1; D remains unclear. V lost 4 bases, J lost 7 bases, and 16 bases lay in between. Germline V lookup: CDR1 SGHAT, CDR2 FQNNGV. The CDR3 spans 14 residues. Written as DNA, the CDR3 is TGTGCCAGCAGCTATCCCTTGGTGTCGGGTGAAGCTTTCTTT. This gives the protein CASSYPLVSGEAFF.

The genes are TRBV19 and TRBJ1-1; D may be TRBD1 (6 bases). The germline V gene encodes CDR1 LNHDA and CDR2 SQIVND (reference sequence). The CDR3 is 15 amino acids. Between the trimmed V and J ends, which lost 5 bases and 5 bases, there was a span of 18 bases. The CDR3 sequence is CASSVNRVPLTEAFF. DNA of the CDR3: TGTGCCAGTAGTGTTAACAGGGTCCCCCTGACTGAAGCTTTCTTT.

CDR3 in amino acids: CASSFFRGRLTPDTQYF. CDR3 DNA sequence: TGTGCCAGCAGTTTCTTTCGGGGGAGGCTCACCCCAGATACGCAGTATTTT. This chain links TRBV28 with TRBJ2-3, with D tentatively TRBD2 (6 bases). Trimming took 3 bases from V and 4 from J, leaving 20 bases between them. Germline V gene sequence: CDR1 MDHEN, CDR2 SYDVKM. The length of the CDR3 is 17 residues.

The chain carries TRBV5-4 and TRBJ2-7; 8 bases match TRBD1. This CDR3 spans 12 amino acids. Germline loops: CDR1 SGHNT, CDR2 YYREEE (reference sequence). Trimming cost V 4 bases and J 8 bases; bases outside gene matches: 5. The CDR3 region has the DNA TGTGCCAGCAGCCCGGACAGGGTAAAGCAGTACTTC. Its protein is CASSPDRVKQYF.

The chain carries TRBV13 and TRBJ1-3; 7 bases align to TRBD1. Looked up from germline, CDR1 is PRHDT and CDR2 is FYEKMQ (reference sequence). V shed 5 bases, J shed 0 bases, and the junction held 10 bases outside the gene matches. The CDR3 is 17 residues long. The CDR3 spells CASSLYRGQRSGNTIYF. The CDR3 DNA reads as TGTGCCAGCAGCCTCTATAGGGGACAGCGCTCTGGAAACACCATATATTTT.

The chain couples TRBV4-1 to TRBJ1-4; 11 bases map to TRBD1. After removal of 4 bases from V and 8 bases from J, the junction contained 9 bases not matched to a gene. This CDR3 contains 16 residues. CDR1 and CDR2 (germline): MGHRA, YSYEKL. The DNA of the CDR3 is TGCGCCAGCAGCCCTGACGCGGGACAGGGGGGGGAAAAACTGTTTTTT. Amino acids: CASSPDAGQGGEKLFF.

The rearrangement links TRBV5-1 to TRBJ1-1; 9 nucleotides line up with TRBD1. Germline V gene data show CDR1 as SGHRS and CDR2 as YFSETQ. CDR3 size: 17 residues. V trimming: 4 bases; J trimming: 0 bases; junction bases outside the gene matches: 10. This CDR3 is CASSPVGGTGLNTEAFF. The CDR3 DNA follows: TGCGCCAGCAGCCCGGTGGGGGGGACAGGGCTGAACACTGAAGCTTTCTTT.

The chain employs TRBV7-2 and TRBJ2-7, with D perhaps TRBD2 (6 bases). Germline CDR1 reads SGHTA; CDR2 reads FQGNSA. The CDR3 runs 11 residues. The ends were cut back, 8 bases at V and 3 bases at J, with 8 bases in the middle. The CDR3 nucleotides are TGTGCCAGCCGGCGGGACTACGAGCAGTACTTC. It encodes CASRRDYEQYF.

J is TRBJ2-5 and V is TRBV27; no reliable D call. V lost 1 base and J 3 bases, leaving 9 bases between the germline ends. This CDR3 has 14 amino acids. Germline V gives CDR1 MNHEY, CDR2 SMNVEV (reference sequence). In DNA form, the CDR3 reads TGTGCCAGCAGTTTATTAGCCAGCGAAGAGACCCAGTACTTC. As protein: CASSLLASEETQYF.

This chain joins TRBV7-8 and TRBJ2-5; 7 bases agree with TRBD1. Per germline, CDR1 SGHVS and CDR2 FQNEAQ. V trimming: 5 bases; J trimming: 1 base; junction bases outside the gene matches: 7. This CDR3 has 15 amino acids. In nucleotides, the CDR3 is TGTGCCAGCAGCATTGGACCAGGGGGCCAAGAGACCCAGTACTTC. Its translation: CASSIGPGGQETQYF.

The J gene is TRBJ2-1, the V gene TRBV4-1; TRBD1 matches 8 bases. Germline values: CDR1 MGHRA, CDR2 YSYEKL. This CDR3 is 17 amino acids long. Unmatched junction bases numbered 11, after V lost 0 bases and J lost 7 bases. The CDR3 here is CASSQDTRTGSRNEQFF. The CDR3 DNA is TGCGCCAGCAGCCAAGATACGCGGACAGGGTCTCGTAATGAGCAGTTCTTC.

The chain combines TRBV3-1 (or the pseudogene TRBV3-2) with TRBJ2-1; no clear D gene. CDR3 length: 16 amino acids. CDR1 and CDR2 (germline): LGHDT, YNNKEL (reference sequence). Trimming took 2 bases from V and 0 from J, leaving 11 bases between them. CDR3 DNA sequence: TGTGCCAGCAGCCAAATAAGCTTTTTCTCCTACAATGAGCAGTTCTTC. Translating it yields CASSQISFFSYNEQFF.